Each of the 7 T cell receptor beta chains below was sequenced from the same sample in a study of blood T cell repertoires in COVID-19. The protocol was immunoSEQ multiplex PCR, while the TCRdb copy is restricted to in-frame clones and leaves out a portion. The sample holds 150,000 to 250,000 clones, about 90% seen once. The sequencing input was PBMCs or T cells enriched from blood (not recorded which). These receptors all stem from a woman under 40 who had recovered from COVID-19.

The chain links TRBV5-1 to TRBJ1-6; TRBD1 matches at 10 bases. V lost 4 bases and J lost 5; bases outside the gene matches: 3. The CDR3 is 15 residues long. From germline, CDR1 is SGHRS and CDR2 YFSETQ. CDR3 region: CASSLDRGDNSPLHF. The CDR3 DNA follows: TGCGCCAGCAGCCTGGACAGGGGGGATAATTCACCCCTCCACTTT.

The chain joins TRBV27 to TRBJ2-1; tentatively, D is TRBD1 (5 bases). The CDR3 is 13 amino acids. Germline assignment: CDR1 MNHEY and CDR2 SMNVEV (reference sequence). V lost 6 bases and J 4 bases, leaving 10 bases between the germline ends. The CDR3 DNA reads TGTGCCAGCAGCCCCTACAGGTACAATGAGCAGTTCTTC. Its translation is CASSPYRYNEQFF.

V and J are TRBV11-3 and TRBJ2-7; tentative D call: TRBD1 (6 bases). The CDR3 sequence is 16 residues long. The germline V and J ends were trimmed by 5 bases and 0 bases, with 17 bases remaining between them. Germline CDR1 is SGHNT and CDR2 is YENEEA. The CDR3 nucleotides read TGTGCCAGCAGCCCCCCCAGGGGCGAAAGCTCCTACGAGCAGTACTTC. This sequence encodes CASSPPRGESSYEQYF.

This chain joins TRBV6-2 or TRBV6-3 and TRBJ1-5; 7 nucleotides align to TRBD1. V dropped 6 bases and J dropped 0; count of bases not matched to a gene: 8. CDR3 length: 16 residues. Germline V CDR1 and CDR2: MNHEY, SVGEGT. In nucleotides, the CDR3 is TGTGCCAGCAGCCTCGACAGGGATTATAGCAATCAGCCCCAGCATTTT. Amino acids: CASSLDRDYSNQPQHF.

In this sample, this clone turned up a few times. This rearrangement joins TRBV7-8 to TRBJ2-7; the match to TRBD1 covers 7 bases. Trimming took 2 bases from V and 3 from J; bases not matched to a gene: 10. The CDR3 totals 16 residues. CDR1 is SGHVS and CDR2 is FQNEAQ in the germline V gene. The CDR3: CASSLRDQTGIYEQYF. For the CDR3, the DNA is TGTGCCAGCAGCTTAAGGGACCAGACAGGGATCTACGAGCAGTACTTC.

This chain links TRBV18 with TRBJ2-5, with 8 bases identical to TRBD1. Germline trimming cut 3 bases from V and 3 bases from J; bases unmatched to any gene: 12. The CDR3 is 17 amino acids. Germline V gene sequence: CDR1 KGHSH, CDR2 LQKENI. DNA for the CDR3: TGTGCCAGCTCACCGGGACAGGATAGGGCCGGGGAAGAGACCCAGTACTTC. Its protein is CASSPGQDRAGEETQYF.

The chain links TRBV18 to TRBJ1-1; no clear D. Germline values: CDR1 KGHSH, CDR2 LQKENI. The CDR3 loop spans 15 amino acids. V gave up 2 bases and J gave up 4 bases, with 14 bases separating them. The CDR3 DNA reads TGTGCCAGCTCACCAGCCTCCGAACCGAGCACTGAAGCTTTCTTT. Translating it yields CASSPASEPSTEAFF.